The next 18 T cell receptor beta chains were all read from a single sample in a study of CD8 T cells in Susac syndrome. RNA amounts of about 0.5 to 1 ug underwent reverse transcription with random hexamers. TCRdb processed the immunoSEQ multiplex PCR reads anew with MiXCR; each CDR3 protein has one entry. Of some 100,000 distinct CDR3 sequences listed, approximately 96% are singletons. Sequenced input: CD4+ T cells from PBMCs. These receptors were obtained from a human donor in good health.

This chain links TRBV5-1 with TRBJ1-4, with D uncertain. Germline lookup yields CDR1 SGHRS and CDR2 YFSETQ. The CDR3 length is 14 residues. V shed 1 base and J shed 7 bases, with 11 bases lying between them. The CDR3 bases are TGCGCCAGCAGCTTGTCGACACTGGGTGAAAAACTGTTTTTT. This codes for CASSLSTLGEKLFF.

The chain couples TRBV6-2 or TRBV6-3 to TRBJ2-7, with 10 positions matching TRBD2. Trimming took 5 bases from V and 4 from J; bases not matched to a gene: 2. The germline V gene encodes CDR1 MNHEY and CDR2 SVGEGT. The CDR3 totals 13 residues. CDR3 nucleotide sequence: TGTGCCAGCAGTGGGACTAGCGAGTACGAGCAGTACTTC. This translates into CASSGTSEYEQYF.

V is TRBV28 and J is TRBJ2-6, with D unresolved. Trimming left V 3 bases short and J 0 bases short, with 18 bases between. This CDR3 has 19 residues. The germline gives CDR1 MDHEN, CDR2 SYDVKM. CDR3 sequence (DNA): TGTGCCAGCAGTTTTGTGGGCCCCTTATTAAGCTCTGGGGCCAACGTCCTGACTTTC. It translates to CASSFVGPLLSSGANVLTF.

Written as DNA, the CDR3 is TGTGCCAGCAGTGATCTGCTGGGGGCACAAGAGACCCAGTACTTC. Residues: CASSDLLGAQETQYF. The chain couples TRBV6-1 to TRBJ2-5; a possible D gene is TRBD1 (6 bases). The CDR3 consists of 15 residues. V was shortened by 3 bases and J by 2 bases, with 13 bases between the two germline ends. Germline CDR1 reads MNHNS; CDR2 reads SASEGT.

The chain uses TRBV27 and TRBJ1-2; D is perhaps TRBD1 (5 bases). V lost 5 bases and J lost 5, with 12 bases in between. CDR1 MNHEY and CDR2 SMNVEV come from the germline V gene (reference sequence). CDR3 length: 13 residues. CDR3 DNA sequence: TGTGCCAGCAGTCCGACCCGACAGTATGGCTACACCTTC. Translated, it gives CASSPTRQYGYTF.

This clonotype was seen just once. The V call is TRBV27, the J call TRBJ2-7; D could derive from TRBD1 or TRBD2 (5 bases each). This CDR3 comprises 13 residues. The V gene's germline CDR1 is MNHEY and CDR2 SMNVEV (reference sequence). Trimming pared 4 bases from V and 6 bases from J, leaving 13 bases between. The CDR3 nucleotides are TGTGCCAGCAGTTACCGGGGCCGTCCCGAGCAGTACTTC. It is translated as CASSYRGRPEQYF.

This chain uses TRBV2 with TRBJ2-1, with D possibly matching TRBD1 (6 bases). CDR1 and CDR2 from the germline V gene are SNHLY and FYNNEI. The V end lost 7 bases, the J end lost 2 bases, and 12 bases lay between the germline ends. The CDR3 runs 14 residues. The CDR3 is CASMDSPTYNEQFF. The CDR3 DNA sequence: TGTGCCAGCATGGACAGCCCCACCTACAATGAGCAGTTCTTC.

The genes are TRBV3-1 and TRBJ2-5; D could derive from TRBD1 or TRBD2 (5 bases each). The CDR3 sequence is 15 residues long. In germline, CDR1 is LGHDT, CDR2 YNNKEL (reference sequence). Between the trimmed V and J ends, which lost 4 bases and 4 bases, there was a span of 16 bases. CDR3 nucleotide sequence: TGTGCCAGCAGCCTCTTCGGGACGGCCAGAGAGACCCAGTACTTC. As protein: CASSLFGTARETQYF.

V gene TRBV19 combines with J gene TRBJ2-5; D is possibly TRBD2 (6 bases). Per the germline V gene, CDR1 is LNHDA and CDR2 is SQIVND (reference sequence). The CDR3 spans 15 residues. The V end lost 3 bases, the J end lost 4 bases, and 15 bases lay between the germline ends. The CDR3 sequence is CASSMGGTASETQYF. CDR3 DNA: TGTGCCAGTAGTATGGGGGGTACGGCTTCAGAGACCCAGTACTTC.

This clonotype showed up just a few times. The CDR3: CASSPGGDTQYF. The CDR3 bases are TGTGCCAGCAGTCCCGGAGGAGATACGCAGTATTTT. This rearrangement joins TRBV12-3 or TRBV12-4 to TRBJ2-3; possible D gene TRBD2, 5 bases. The CDR3 spans 12 residues. The V end lost 5 bases, the J end lost 5 bases, and 8 bases lay between the germline ends.

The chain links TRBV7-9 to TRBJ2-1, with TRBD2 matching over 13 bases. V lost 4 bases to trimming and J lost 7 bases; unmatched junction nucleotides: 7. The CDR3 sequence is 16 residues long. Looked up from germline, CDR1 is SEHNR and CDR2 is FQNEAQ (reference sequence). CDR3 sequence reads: CASSSLGTSGTNEQFF. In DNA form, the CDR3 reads TGTGCCAGCAGCTCCCTCGGGACTAGCGGGACGAATGAGCAGTTCTTC.

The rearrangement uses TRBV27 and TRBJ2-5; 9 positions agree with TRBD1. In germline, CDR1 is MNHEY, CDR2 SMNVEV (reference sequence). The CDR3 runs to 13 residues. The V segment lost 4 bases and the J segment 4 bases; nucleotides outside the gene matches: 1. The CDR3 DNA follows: TGTGCCAGCAGTTGGGACAGGGCAGAGACCCAGTACTTC. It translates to CASSWDRAETQYF.

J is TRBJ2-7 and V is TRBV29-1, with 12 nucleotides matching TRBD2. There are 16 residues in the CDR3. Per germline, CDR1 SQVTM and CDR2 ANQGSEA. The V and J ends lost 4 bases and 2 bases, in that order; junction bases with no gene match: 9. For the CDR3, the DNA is TGCAGCGTTGCTCTCGGACTAGCGGGGATACCCTACGAGCAGTACTTC. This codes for CSVALGLAGIPYEQYF.

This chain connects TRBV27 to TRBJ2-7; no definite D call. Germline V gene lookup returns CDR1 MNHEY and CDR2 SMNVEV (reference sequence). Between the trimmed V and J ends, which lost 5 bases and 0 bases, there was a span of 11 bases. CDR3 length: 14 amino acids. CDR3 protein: CASSIRTASYEQYF. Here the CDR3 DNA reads TGTGCCAGCAGTATTAGGACCGCCTCCTACGAGCAGTACTTC.

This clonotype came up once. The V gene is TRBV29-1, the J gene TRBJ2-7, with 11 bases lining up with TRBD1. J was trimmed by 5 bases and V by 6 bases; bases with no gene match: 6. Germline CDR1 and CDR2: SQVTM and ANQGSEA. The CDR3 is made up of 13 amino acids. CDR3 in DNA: TGCAGCGTCGGACAGGGGGCGAGGAACGAGCAGTACTTC. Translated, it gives CSVGQGARNEQYF.

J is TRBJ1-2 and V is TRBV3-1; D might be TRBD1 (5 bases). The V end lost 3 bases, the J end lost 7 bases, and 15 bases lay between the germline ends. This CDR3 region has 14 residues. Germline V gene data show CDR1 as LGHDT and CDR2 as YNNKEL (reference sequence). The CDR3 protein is CASSQGTPRGGYTF. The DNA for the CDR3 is TGTGCCAGCAGCCAGGGGACTCCCCGCGGTGGCTACACCTTC.

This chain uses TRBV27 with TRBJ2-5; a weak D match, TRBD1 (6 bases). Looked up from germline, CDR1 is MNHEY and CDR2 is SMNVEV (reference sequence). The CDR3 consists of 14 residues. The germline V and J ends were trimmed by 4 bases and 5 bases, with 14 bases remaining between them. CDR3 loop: CASSSDRRGETQYF. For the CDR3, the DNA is TGTGCCAGCAGTTCCGACAGGCGAGGGGAGACCCAGTACTTC.

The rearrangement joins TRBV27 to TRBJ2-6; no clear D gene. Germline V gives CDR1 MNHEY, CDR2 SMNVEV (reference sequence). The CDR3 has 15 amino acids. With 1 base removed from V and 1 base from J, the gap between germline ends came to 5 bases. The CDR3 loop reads CASSLFTSGANVLTF. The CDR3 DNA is TGTGCCAGCAGTTTATTCACGTCTGGGGCCAACGTCCTGACTTTC.